These 11 T cell receptor beta chains came from one sample sequenced in a study of control samples from healthy donors and cancer patients. The method was immunoSEQ multiplex PCR; TCRdb's version includes in-frame clones alone and lacks a portion of them. Here the sample spans 120,000 or so clones, roughly 84% being singletons. Sequenced input: blood. The receptors were gathered from a man aged 35 to 55 in good health.

This clone has only one observation. This sequence joins TRBV20-1 and TRBJ1-2; possibly TRBD1 for D (5 bases). CDR3 length: 13 residues. Germline loops: CDR1 DFQATT, CDR2 SNEGSKA (reference sequence). V lost 3 bases and J lost 6, with 14 bases in between. CDR3 sequence (DNA): TGCAGTGCTAGTCGGGTCGGGGGGAATGGCTACACCTTC. Its protein is CSASRVGGNGYTF.

The V and J genes are TRBV6-1 and TRBJ2-3; D might be TRBD1 (6 bases). The CDR3 is 14 amino acids. Trimming shortened V by 3 bases and J by 5 bases, and 12 bases separated the two germline ends. Germline CDR1 MNHNS, CDR2 SASEGT. CDR3 sequence reads: CASSDLRQVDTQYF. The CDR3 nucleotides are TGTGCCAGCAGTGACCTTCGACAGGTAGATACGCAGTATTTT.

This chain links TRBV18 with TRBJ2-1; tentative D call: TRBD1 (5 bases). The germline V gene encodes CDR1 KGHSH and CDR2 LQKENI. V was cut by 3 bases and J by 0 bases, with 12 bases left in between. The CDR3 spans 16 residues. The CDR3 loop is CASSPSWQGSYNEQFF. CDR3 in DNA: TGTGCCAGCTCACCCTCGTGGCAGGGCTCCTACAATGAGCAGTTCTTC.

This clone has only a few counts. CDR3 residues: CSALQGRGMNTEAFF. The CDR3 DNA sequence: TGCAGCGCCCTACAGGGTCGGGGGATGAACACTGAAGCTTTCTTT. The chain links TRBV29-1 to TRBJ1-1; tentative D call: TRBD1 (6 bases). CDR3 size: 15 residues. Trimming stripped 7 bases from V and 0 bases from J, with 18 bases between. Germline CDR1 reads SQVTM; CDR2 reads ANQGSEA. Full variable domain (outside the CDR3, taken from reference TRBV29-1 and TRBJ1-1): SAVISQKPSRDICQRGTSLTIQCQVDSQVTMMFWYRQQPGQSLTLIATANQGSEATYESGFVIDKFPISRPNLTFSTLTVSNMSPEDSSIYLCSALQGRGMNTEAFFGQGTRLTVV.

This sequence joins TRBV5-1 and TRBJ2-1; TRBD2 agrees at 8 bases. The V and J ends lost 8 bases and 6 bases, in that order; junction bases with no gene match: 19. Per the germline V gene, CDR1 is SGHRS and CDR2 is YFSETQ. The CDR3 has 17 amino acids. The CDR3 reads CASPRPHRGTRGNEQFF. As DNA, the CDR3 is TGCGCCAGTCCCCGTCCCCATAGGGGGACTAGGGGCAATGAGCAGTTCTTC. Full variable domain (outside the CDR3, taken from reference TRBV5-1 and TRBJ2-1): KAGVTQTPRYLIKTRGQQVTLSCSPISGHRSVSWYQQTPGQGLQFLFEYFSETQRNKGNFPGRFSGRQFSNSRSEMNVSTLELGDSALYLCASPRPHRGTRGNEQFFGPGTRLTVL.

The chain is built from TRBV5-6 and TRBJ1-5, with no clear D. The germline V gene encodes CDR1 SGHDT and CDR2 YYEEEE. V was pared by 0 bases and J by 2 bases, with 12 bases between. The CDR3 covers 16 residues. CDR3 in DNA: TGTGCCAGCAGCTTGGGCGCTCCCGGTGGCAATCAGCCCCAGCATTTT. Translation: CASSLGAPGGNQPQHF.

The chain has TRBV25-1 and TRBJ1-5; tentative D call: TRBD1 (5 bases). Trimming took 2 bases from V and 4 from J, leaving 12 bases between them. From germline, CDR1 is MGHDK and CDR2 SYGVNS. The CDR3 runs to 15 residues. As DNA, the CDR3 is TGTGCCAGCAGTGAAGGTGGGGCCCTAAATCAGCCCCAGCATTTT. Translating gives CASSEGGALNQPQHF.

This chain joins TRBV6-5 and TRBJ1-2, with 11 positions matching TRBD1. J lost 8 bases, V lost 6 bases, and 8 bases had no gene match. The CDR3 runs to 14 residues. Germline V gene sequence: CDR1 MNHEY, CDR2 SVGAGI. CDR3 residues: CASRRGQGAGGYTF. CDR3 coding DNA: TGTGCCAGCAGGCGCGGACAGGGGGCGGGAGGCTACACCTTC.

This chain connects TRBV9 to TRBJ2-7; TRBD1 or TRBD2 may be the D gene (5 bases each). CDR3 length equals 12 residues. The V gene lost 7 bases and the J gene lost 0 bases, with 8 bases spanning the gap. Looked up from germline, CDR1 is SGDLS and CDR2 is YYNGEE. CDR3 sequence reads: CASGGNSYEQYF. The DNA for the CDR3 is TGTGCCAGCGGGGGAAACTCCTACGAGCAGTACTTC.

The gene calls are TRBV5-1 and TRBJ1-2, with D hard to call. V was shortened by 0 bases and J by 5 bases, with 11 bases between the two germline ends. There are 14 residues in the CDR3. Germline V gene data show CDR1 as SGHRS and CDR2 as YFSETQ. CDR3 coding DNA: TGCGCCAGCAGCTTGGAAATTCCGGGTTATGGCTACACCTTC. It is translated as CASSLEIPGYGYTF. Full variable domain (missing parts from reference TRBV5-1 and TRBJ1-2): KAGVTQTPRYLIKTRGQQVTLSCSPISGHRSVSWYQQTPGQGLQFLFEYFSETQRNKGNFPGRFSGRQFSNSRSEMNVSTLELGDSALYLCASSLEIPGYGYTFGSGTRLTVV.

The rearrangement uses TRBV24-1 and TRBJ2-7; 10 nucleotides agree with TRBD1. CDR3 length: 15 residues. The germline CDR1 and CDR2 sequences are KGHDR and SFDVKD. Germline trimming cut 4 bases from V and 2 bases from J; bases unmatched to any gene: 4. The CDR3 here is CATSESGTGAYEQYF. CDR3 coding DNA: TGTGCCACCAGTGAATCCGGGACAGGGGCCTACGAGCAGTACTTC.